The 12 T cell receptor beta chains below come from one sample, sequenced in a study of blood T cell repertoires in COVID-19. Assay: immunoSEQ multiplex PCR; the TCRdb copy retains only in-frame clones and omits some. Of about 220,000 clones listed, around 82% are singletons. The material sequenced was peripheral blood. All receptors derive from a woman in her thirties or forties with active or convalescent COVID-19.

This chain joins TRBV12-5 and TRBJ2-1; D may be TRBD2 (6 bases). This CDR3 spans 16 amino acids. Trimming removed 1 base from V and 7 bases from J, with 17 bases in between. The germline V gene encodes CDR1 LGHNT and CDR2 FRNRAP. The CDR3 nucleotides are TGTGCTAGTGGTTTGGGCGCGGGAACCACTCCGAATGAGCAGTTCTTC. Translating gives CASGLGAGTTPNEQFF.

Here the CDR3 DNA reads TGTGCCAGCAGTTACTCGACAGCGTCCTACGAGCAGTACTTC. Translated: CASSYSTASYEQYF. The chain has TRBV6-5 and TRBJ2-7, with D perhaps TRBD1 (5 bases). The CDR3 length is 14 residues. The ends were cut back, 0 bases at V and 1 base at J, with 7 bases in the middle. Germline V gives CDR1 MNHEY, CDR2 SVGAGI.

The rearrangement joins TRBV15 to TRBJ2-4; 10 bases line up with TRBD2. The V and J ends lost 0 bases and 6 bases, in that order; junction bases with no gene match: 11. Germline V gives CDR1 LNHNV, CDR2 YYDKDF (reference sequence). The CDR3 is 18 residues long. The CDR3 protein is CATSREGSGRSGRNIQYF. CDR3 bases: TGTGCCACCAGCAGAGAGGGTAGCGGGAGGTCCGGGAGAAACATTCAGTACTTC.

V is TRBV4-2 and J is TRBJ1-6; D unclear. Germline loops: CDR1 LGHNA, CDR2 YNFKEQ. Trimming stripped 0 bases from V and 0 bases from J, with 15 bases between. The CDR3 is 19 residues long. The CDR3 DNA reads as TGTGCCAGCAGCCAAGACCTTGATTCGGGTAGCTCCTATAATTCACCCCTCCACTTT. It is translated as CASSQDLDSGSSYNSPLHF.

This chain connects TRBV30 to TRBJ1-3; D call uncertain. Germline CDR1 and CDR2: GTSNPN and SVGIG (reference sequence). V dropped 0 bases and J dropped 0 bases, with 9 bases sitting between them. This CDR3 comprises 15 residues. The CDR3 protein is CAWSVMAASGNTIYF. The CDR3 DNA is TGTGCCTGGAGTGTAATGGCCGCCTCTGGAAACACCATATATTTT. The full variable domain, in which reference TRBV30 and TRBJ1-3 provide the parts outside the CDR3, is SQTIHQWPATLVQPVGSPLSLECTVEGTSNPNLYWYRQAAGRGLQLLFYSVGIGQISSEVPQNLSASRPQDRQFILSSKKLLLSDSGFYLCAWSVMAASGNTIYFGEGSWLTVV.

The V and J genes are TRBV28 and TRBJ2-7, with TRBD1 as a possible D gene (5 bases). The V and J ends lost 2 bases and 3 bases respectively, with 17 bases between them. The V gene's germline CDR1 is MDHEN and CDR2 SYDVKM. The CDR3 runs 16 residues. Written as DNA, the CDR3 is TGTGCCAGCAGTTTAAACGGGTGGACACACAACTACGAGCAGTACTTC. This translates into CASSLNGWTHNYEQYF.

The chain joins TRBV11-3 to TRBJ2-1; TRBD1 is a possible D gene (5 bases). With 5 bases removed from V and 2 bases from J, the gap between germline ends came to 10 bases. The CDR3 consists of 14 residues. Germline assignment: CDR1 SGHNT and CDR2 YENEEA. The CDR3 reads CASSRGSTYNEQFF. The CDR3 DNA reads TGTGCCAGCAGCAGGGGATCGACCTACAATGAGCAGTTCTTC.

V usage is TRBV7-9 and J usage is TRBJ1-3, with D possibly TRBD1 on 5 matching bases. This CDR3 has 15 residues. Germline V gene lookup returns CDR1 SEHNR and CDR2 FQNEAQ (reference sequence). V was pared by 3 bases and J by 0 bases, with 9 bases between. CDR3 residues: CASSFSGSSGNTIYF. Here the CDR3 DNA reads TGTGCCAGCAGCTTTTCAGGGTCCTCTGGAAACACCATATATTTT.

This clone was seen just once. This chain links TRBV19 with TRBJ2-7; TRBD2 aligns across 7 bases. Germline V lookup: CDR1 LNHDA, CDR2 SQIVND (reference sequence). Trimming cost V 3 bases and J 0 bases; bases outside gene matches: 11. The CDR3 runs to 17 residues. The CDR3 sequence is CASSIEKASGRSYEQYF. The CDR3 nucleotides read TGTGCCAGTAGTATTGAAAAGGCTAGCGGTCGCTCCTACGAGCAGTACTTC.

This clone was picked up a small number of times. The chain joins TRBV27 to TRBJ1-6; D remains unclear. V was pared by 8 bases and J by 8 bases, with 22 bases between. Per the germline V gene, CDR1 is MNHEY and CDR2 is SMNVEV (reference sequence). The CDR3 sequence is 16 residues long. This chain's CDR3 is CASSTSTDAGDSPLHF. As DNA, the CDR3 is TGTGCCAGCTCTACCTCTACGGACGCGGGCGATTCACCCCTCCACTTT.

This chain connects TRBV4-2 to TRBJ2-4; D unclear. The CDR3 has 17 amino acids. The germline V gene has CDR1 LGHNA and CDR2 YNFKEQ. Trimming cost V 7 bases and J 0 bases, with 19 bases left between them. The CDR3 is CASTPSGLSAAKNIQYF. The CDR3 nucleotides read TGTGCCAGCACCCCAAGTGGCTTATCTGCAGCCAAAAACATTCAGTACTTC.

The J gene is TRBJ1-2, the V gene TRBV7-9; TRBD1 aligns across 7 bases. CDR3 length equals 15 residues. The germline V gene encodes CDR1 SEHNR and CDR2 FQNEAQ (reference sequence). J lost 3 bases, V lost 0 bases, and 4 bases had no gene match. The CDR3 DNA follows: TGTGCCAGCAGCTTAGCGCAGGGGGGTTACTATGGCTACACCTTC. Its translation is CASSLAQGGYYGYTF.